The next 25 T cell receptor beta chains were all read from a single sample in a study of T cells in Graves' hyperthyroidism and ophthalmopathy. What was amplified from RNA transcripts were TCR beta CDR3 regions. The HTBI primer set was used in a first-round RT-PCR of the TCR CDR3. TCRdb reanalysed the multiplex PCR reads using MiXCR and keeps one entry per CDR3 protein. The profile shows roughly 570,000 distinct CDR3 sequences, roughly 46% of them singletons. Sequencing was done on a sample of peripheral blood or thyroid tissue (not recorded which). The receptor source for this set is a woman under 30 with Graves' hyperthyroidism.

This clonotype turned up a few times. The CDR3: CAISEPGGDNNEQFF. The CDR3 DNA sequence: TGTGCCATCAGTGAGCCCGGTGGTGATAACAATGAGCAGTTCTTC. The chain is built from TRBV10-3 and TRBJ2-7; D unclear. The end of the DNA aligns better with TRBJ2-1, so the J call may be wrong. In germline, CDR1 is ENHRY, CDR2 SYGVKD. The CDR3 length is 15 residues.

Comments on this clonotype: This may be a read error, as it is one base from a much larger clone. The chain uses TRBV12-3 or TRBV12-4 and TRBJ1-5; D is ambiguous. This CDR3 spans 12 amino acids. As DNA, the CDR3 is TGTGCCGGCAGTTCCCGGGAGCAGCCCCAGCATTTT. Translation: CAGSSREQPQHF.

By sample share, this clonotype is medium-sized. This chain joins TRBV7-2 and TRBJ2-5, with unresolved D. The CDR3 has 14 amino acids. Trimming cost V 5 bases and J 3 bases, with 13 bases left between them. CDR1 is SGHTA, CDR2 FQGNSA, per germline. CDR3 coding DNA: TGTGCCAGCAGCGCCTGGTCCTCCGAAGAGACCCAGTACTTC. It encodes CASSAWSSEETQYF.

This clonotype was detected only a few times. This chain connects TRBV27 to TRBJ2-2; D remains ambiguous. Germline V CDR1 and CDR2: MNHEY, SMNVEV (reference sequence). The CDR3 consists of 13 residues. With 4 bases removed from V and 2 bases from J, the gap between germline ends came to 5 bases. This CDR3 is CASSWLNTGELFF. DNA for the CDR3: TGTGCCAGCAGTTGGCTTAACACCGGGGAGCTGTTTTTT.

The chain combines TRBV7-9 with TRBJ1-6, with TRBD1 as a possible D gene (5 bases). Germline lookup yields CDR1 SEHNR and CDR2 FQNEAQ (reference sequence). V was clipped by 5 bases and J by 0 bases, with 14 bases between them. This CDR3 contains 17 residues. The CDR3 DNA is TGTGCCAGCAGCACCGGGACTGGGGGCTCCTATAATTCACCCCTCCACTTT. Protein sequence: CASSTGTGGSYNSPLHF.

Of note for this clonotype: Its ends do not fully match the called genes, so a read error is possible. J is TRBJ2-7 and V is TRBV19; tentatively, D is TRBD1 (6 bases). The germline CDR1 and CDR2 sequences are LNHDA and SQIVND (reference sequence). The CDR3 totals 15 residues. CDR3 in amino acids: CASSIDPGTSYGQYF. The DNA for the CDR3 is TGTGCCAGTAGTATAGATCCCGGGACATCCTACGGGCAGTACTTC.

DNA for the CDR3: TGCAGCCCCGGGACTAGTTGGGTCGACGAGCAGTACTTC. Its translation: CSPGTSWVDEQYF. This rearrangement joins TRBV29-1 to TRBJ2-7, with 8 bases lining up with TRBD2. V gave up 8 bases and J gave up 5 bases; unmatched junction bases: 11. The CDR3 runs to 13 residues. Looked up from germline, CDR1 is SQVTM and CDR2 is ANQGSEA.

The gene calls are TRBV20-1 and TRBJ1-1; 8 bases agree with TRBD1. This CDR3 is 12 amino acids long. Germline CDR1 and CDR2: DFQATT and SNEGSKA (reference sequence). In DNA, the CDR3 is TGCAGAGCGCTAGAACAGGGGGTGCGAGCTTTCTTT. The encoded protein is CRALEQGVRAFF.

This clonotype has only one observation. The chain recombines TRBV2 with TRBJ1-4; tentatively, D is TRBD1 (5 bases). Between the trimmed V and J ends, which lost 11 bases and 8 bases, there was a span of 15 bases. The germline CDR1 and CDR2 sequences are SNHLY and FYNNEI. This CDR3 has 12 residues. For the CDR3, the DNA is TGTGCCGCTGAGGGGATAGGGGAAAAACTGTTTTTT. This sequence encodes CAAEGIGEKLFF.

The CDR3 loop is CATSELAGNTIYF. As DNA, the CDR3 is TGTGCCACCAGTGAGCTAGCGGGAAACACCATATATTTT. V gene TRBV24-1 combines with J gene TRBJ1-3; D is unclear. Germline V gene lookup returns CDR1 KGHDR and CDR2 SFDVKD. V was shortened by 4 bases and J by 4 bases, with 7 bases between the two germline ends. This CDR3 is built from 13 residues.

This clonotype was seen at least ten times. The chain employs TRBV4-1 and TRBJ1-2; D not resolved. This CDR3 has 13 residues. Germline CDR1 is MGHRA and CDR2 is YSYEKL. V was clipped by 1 base and J by 7 bases, with 10 bases between them. CDR3 nucleotides: TGCGCCAGCAGCCAAGCAATCTCCAGTGGCTACACCTTC. It translates to CASSQAISSGYTF.

This clonotype was seen many times. The rearrangement links TRBV14 to TRBJ2-7; 9 bases align to TRBD1. Germline trimming cut 6 bases from V and 4 bases from J; bases unmatched to any gene: 4. Germline V gene sequence: CDR1 SGHDN, CDR2 FVKESK. CDR3 length equals 13 residues. The CDR3 DNA reads TGTGCCAGCAGAGGACAGGGGAAGTACGAGCAGTACTTC. Amino acids: CASRGQGKYEQYF.

The rearrangement uses TRBV20-1 and TRBJ2-5; D might be TRBD1 or TRBD2, each matching 5 bases. The CDR3 sequence is 13 residues long. Trimming took 5 bases from V and 7 from J, leaving 17 bases between them. Germline assignment: CDR1 DFQATT and CDR2 SNEGSKA (reference sequence). In DNA, the CDR3 is TGCAGTGCTTTCAGTGGGGACGGTGCGACCCAGTACTTC. It yields the protein CSAFSGDGATQYF.

This clonotype was seen repeatedly, ten times or more. The chain joins TRBV19 to TRBJ1-1; no definite D call. Looked up from germline, CDR1 is LNHDA and CDR2 is SQIVND (reference sequence). V lost 8 bases, J lost 0 bases, and 13 bases lay in between. The CDR3 loop spans 14 amino acids. The DNA of the CDR3 is TGTGCCAGTGTTGAGCACGGGGTGAACACTGAAGCTTTCTTT. It is translated as CASVEHGVNTEAFF.

The chain couples TRBV29-1 to TRBJ2-6; no reliable D call. Germline CDR1 reads SQVTM; CDR2 reads ANQGSEA. The V gene lost 4 bases and the J gene lost 4 bases, with 14 bases spanning the gap. This CDR3 is 15 amino acids long. The CDR3 loop is CSVVDTNTGANVLTF. In DNA form, the CDR3 reads TGCAGCGTTGTTGACACGAACACCGGGGCCAACGTCCTGACTTTC.

This clonotype was detected only a few times. This rearrangement joins TRBV6-5 to TRBJ2-7; 8 positions match TRBD2. CDR1 is MNHEY and CDR2 is SVGAGI in the germline V gene. The CDR3 has 15 residues. Losses at the gene ends were 6 bases for V and 7 bases for J; bases not matched to a gene: 14. The CDR3 loop is CASSKEAGDYNEQYF. In DNA form, the CDR3 reads TGTGCCAGCAGCAAAGAAGCGGGGGACTACAATGAGCAGTACTTC.

This clonotype was counted at least ten times. The rearrangement links TRBV2 to TRBJ2-2, with TRBD1 matching 7 bases. This CDR3 comprises 14 residues. V shed 6 bases and J 5 bases; nucleotides not matched to a gene: 6. Germline-derived CDR1 and CDR2 are SNHLY and FYNNEI. CDR3 DNA sequence: TGTGCCAGCAGGGGCAACAGGGGAACCGGGGAGCTGTTTTTT. Its protein product is CASRGNRGTGELFF.

Regarding this clonotype: This may be a read error: a much more frequent sequence differs by one nucleotide. V usage is TRBV4-1 and J usage is TRBJ1-2; D is unresolved. V lost 1 base to trimming and J lost 10 bases, with 16 bases between them. Per germline, CDR1 MGHRA and CDR2 YSYEKL. CDR3 length equals 14 residues. This chain's CDR3 is CASSQAGRPNIYTF. CDR3 nucleotides: TGCGCCAGCAGCCAAGCCGGAAGGCCTAATATCTACACCTTC.

In its sample, this clonotype was seen many times. The chain employs TRBV5-1 and TRBJ2-5; 8 nucleotides align to TRBD2. The CDR3 has 15 amino acids. From germline, CDR1 is SGHRS and CDR2 YFSETQ. J lost 3 bases, V lost 0 bases, and 4 bases had no gene match. The DNA for the CDR3 is TGCGCCAGCAGCTTGGCACTAGCGGCCAAAGAGACCCAGTACTTC. Amino acid sequence: CASSLALAAKETQYF.

This clonotype was seen repeatedly, ten times or more. The chain recombines TRBV24-1 with TRBJ2-5; D ambiguous. CDR3 size: 16 residues. The V gene's germline CDR1 is KGHDR and CDR2 SFDVKD. Trimming took 2 bases from V and 1 from J, leaving 13 bases between them. CDR3 bases: TGTGCCACCAGTGATTCCGGAGCGAGCCCCCAAGAGACCCAGTACTTC. Residues: CATSDSGASPQETQYF.

In this sample, this clonotype turned up once. This chain links TRBV5-1 with TRBJ1-4; D ambiguous. This CDR3 spans 15 amino acids. The germline V gene encodes CDR1 SGHRS and CDR2 YFSETQ. Deletions cut 2 bases from V and 8 bases from J, with 16 bases between. This CDR3 is CASSLEGGTDEKLFF. In nucleotides, the CDR3 is TGCGCCAGCAGCTTAGAGGGTGGAACTGACGAAAAACTGTTTTTT.

This clonotype was counted at least ten times. The J gene is TRBJ2-7, the V gene TRBV2; TRBD2 matches at 15 bases. In germline, CDR1 is SNHLY, CDR2 FYNNEI. The CDR3 has 15 amino acids. With 10 bases clipped from V and 6 bases from J, the junction kept 10 bases outside the gene matches. CDR3 loop: CATRTSGRARGEQYF. The CDR3 DNA reads as TGTGCCACTCGGACTAGCGGGAGGGCTCGTGGCGAGCAGTACTTC.

Worth noting for this clonotype: One end of the junction is discordant with germline, which a read error may explain. The J gene is TRBJ2-5, the V gene TRBV7-2; D gene ambiguous. The DNA end favors TRBJ2-1, so the J call may be wrong. The CDR3 runs to 13 residues. The germline gives CDR1 SGHTA, CDR2 FQGNSA. The CDR3 protein is CASSQGPPDEQFF. As DNA, the CDR3 is TGCGCCAGCAGCCAAGGGCCTCCGGATGAGCAGTTCTTC.

This clonotype was counted ten times or more. The chain carries TRBV2 and TRBJ1-4; D unclear. Germline V gene lookup returns CDR1 SNHLY and CDR2 FYNNEI. This CDR3 has 14 residues. V lost 6 bases to trimming and J lost 3 bases, with 11 bases between them. The CDR3 DNA reads TGTGCCAGCAGGGCCGACGCTGCTAATGAAAAACTGTTTTTT. The encoded protein is CASRADAANEKLFF.

This clonotype was counted ten times or more. The chain couples TRBV6-1 to TRBJ1-2, with a weak D call TRBD1 (6 bases). The germline V and J ends were trimmed by 3 bases and 5 bases, with 16 bases remaining between them. Germline loops: CDR1 MNHNS, CDR2 SASEGT. The CDR3 runs 15 residues. The CDR3 loop reads CASSDNRDKRYGYTF. DNA of the CDR3: TGTGCCAGCAGTGATAACCGGGACAAGCGTTATGGCTACACCTTC.